This T cell receptor beta chain came from a study of cytomegalovirus exposure and HLA in healthy donors. Overall study results and limits: In vitro work confirmed that three CMV-associated chains recognize CMV antigens. A missense variant in DCLRE1C was later tied to TCR beta V- and J-gene trimming. It was reportedly the case that the classifier diagnosed cytomegalovirus status with high specificity and sensitivity.

As for this clone: Antigen unknown.

Primers: 60 Vbeta forward and 13 Jbeta reverse. Profiled with immunoSEQ multiplex PCR; TCRdb holds only in-frame clones, not every one. This sample has approximately 220,000 clones, with 70% to 90% found just once. This CDR3 contains 12 residues. Germline assignment: CDR1 SNHLY and CDR2 FYNNEI. Trimming cost V 4 bases and J 7 bases; bases outside gene matches: 2. This TCR derives from a man aged 25-40 years in good health and CMV-seronegative. Sample: PBMCs. The chain couples TRBV2 to TRBJ1-2; TRBD1 matches 8 bases. As DNA, the CDR3 is TGTGCCAGCAGTGGACAGGGGAGTGGCTACACCTTC. Translating gives CASSGQGSGYTF. The variable domain in full, completed from reference TRBV2 and TRBJ1-2, reads EPEVTQTPSHQVTQMGQEVILRCVPISNHLYFYWYRQILGQKVEFLVSFYNNEISEKSEIFDDQFSVERPDGSNFTLKIRSTKLEDSAMYFCASSGQGSGYTFGSGTRLTVV.